Listed below are T cell receptor beta chains from one sample, sequenced in a study of blood T cell repertoires in COVID-19. Clones were read by immunoSEQ multiplex PCR, and TCRdb kept only the in-frame ones, dropping some. The sample holds some 340,000 clones, around four fifths seen once. Specimen: PBMCs or T cells enriched from blood (not recorded which). The receptors come from a woman aged 45 to 65 who had recovered from COVID-19. Each CDR3 is given with its conserved first and last residue. A D gene is named only where the DNA matches it firmly. Some rows have no size entry. The others give once, few or many, or a class for an expanded clone.

TRBJ1-6,once,TRBV5-8,NA,CASSLRAPRGDKPLHF,TGTGCCAGCAGCTTGAGGGCCCCGCGGGGGGATAAACCCCTCCACTTT
TRBJ2-5,NA,TRBV29-1,NA,CSAPRQTESGTQYF,TGCAGCGCCCCCCGGCAGACCGAATCGGGGACCCAGTACTTC
TRBJ2-4,few,TRBV7-2,NA,CASSLTAGIQYF,TGTGCCAGCAGCTTGACAGCGGGCATTCAGTACTTC
TRBJ2-6,NA,TRBV30,NA,CAWSVLGPTPGSGANVLTF,TGTGCCTGGAGTGTACTGGGGCCCACCCCGGGCTCTGGGGCCAACGTCCTGACTTTC
TRBJ1-1,NA,TRBV7-9,TRBD1,CASHVGTANTEAFF,TGTGCCAGCCACGTGGGGACAGCGAACACTGAAGCTTTCTTT
TRBJ1-1,NA,TRBV9,NA,CASSSETARVNTEAFF,TGTGCCAGCAGCTCCGAAACCGCCAGGGTGAACACTGAAGCTTTCTTT
TRBJ1-6,NA,TRBV30,TRBD1,CAWSVAGQYNSPLHF,TGTGCCTGGAGTGTGGCGGGACAGTATAATTCACCCCTCCACTTT
TRBJ2-5,few,TRBV15,NA,CATSRDSSETQYF,TGTGCCACCAGCAGAGATTCAAGCGAGACCCAGTACTTC
TRBJ1-6,NA,TRBV5-4,TRBD1,CASTTDRGLSSPLHF,TGTGCCAGCACCACGGACAGGGGGTTGAGTTCACCCCTCCACTTT
TRBJ1-1,NA,TRBV4-3,TRBD1,CASSYRGGGRTEAFF,TGCGCCAGCAGTTATCGAGGGGGCGGGCGCACTGAAGCTTTCTTT
TRBJ2-1,NA,TRBV27,TRBD2,CASSLMTSGSSEQFF,TGTGCCAGCAGTTTAATGACTAGCGGGAGCAGTGAGCAGTTCTTC
TRBJ2-3,NA,TRBV5-4,NA,CASSRDSDTQYF,TGTGCCAGCAGCCGCGACTCAGATACGCAGTATTTT
TRBJ1-1,few,TRBV18,TRBD1,CASSSQGTEAFF,TGTGCCAGCTCGTCACAGGGGACTGAAGCTTTCTTT
TRBJ2-7,NA,TRBV9,TRBD1,CASSIGVTGGYEQYF,TGTGCCAGCTCAATAGGGGTCACAGGGGGCTACGAGCAGTACTTC
TRBJ1-6,NA,TRBV18,NA,CASSPPEGEPLHF,TGTGCCAGCTCACCCCCTGAGGGGGAACCCCTCCACTTT
TRBJ1-2,NA,TRBV5-6,TRBD1,CASSLLRPGTGLPYTF,TGTGCCAGCAGCTTGCTAAGACCCGGGACAGGGCTTCCCTACACCTTC
TRBJ1-1,NA,TRBV18,NA,CASSPGRGTLNTEAFF,TGTGCCAGCTCCCCCGGGCGGGGTACTCTGAACACTGAAGCTTTCTTT
TRBJ1-5,once,TRBV19,TRBD1,CASSTQGAGQPQHF,TGTGCCAGTAGTACGCAGGGGGCTGGTCAGCCCCAGCATTTT
TRBJ1-1,NA,TRBV7-2,NA,CASSLDSYNTEAFF,TGTGCCAGCAGCTTGGACAGCTACAACACTGAAGCTTTCTTT
TRBJ1-4,NA,TRBV7-2,NA,CASSQPNSATNEKLFF,TGTGCCAGCAGCCAGCCGAACAGTGCAACTAATGAAAAACTGTTTTTT
TRBJ2-6,few,TRBV11-3,TRBD1,CASSSSGGGGANVLTF,TGTGCCAGCAGTTCATCAGGGGGTGGCGGGGCCAACGTCCTGACTTTC
TRBJ2-1,NA,TRBV7-6,TRBD2,CASSRTSASNEQFF,TGTGCCAGCAGCCGAACTAGCGCCTCCAATGAGCAGTTCTTC
TRBJ2-7,once,TRBV6-5,TRBD1,CASRGTGGSYEQYF,TGTGCCAGCAGAGGGACAGGGGGCTCCTACGAGCAGTACTTC
TRBJ1-2,NA,TRBV19,NA,CASSIGGNYGYTF,TGTGCCAGTAGTATCGGAGGGAACTATGGCTACACCTTC
TRBJ1-4,NA,TRBV5-1,TRBD1,CASSRGQGSEKLFF,TGCGCCAGCAGCCGGGGACAGGGTAGTGAAAAACTGTTTTTT
TRBJ2-1,NA,TRBV18,TRBD2,CASSPAGGGITYNEQFF,TGTGCCAGCTCACCAGCAGGCGGGGGGATAACATACAATGAGCAGTTCTTC
TRBJ2-2,NA,TRBV18,TRBD2,CASSPLSGRDTGELFF,TGTGCCAGCTCACCACTTAGCGGGAGGGACACCGGGGAGCTGTTTTTT
TRBJ2-7,NA,TRBV6-2/TRBV6-3,TRBD2,CASSRLIAGPNEQYF,TGTGCCAGCAGCCGCTTAATAGCGGGACCCAACGAGCAGTACTTC
TRBJ1-2,NA,TRBV5-6,TRBD1,CASSPDRVRSYTF,TGTGCCAGCAGTCCGGACAGGGTGAGGAGCTACACCTTC
TRBJ2-1,few,TRBV10-3,TRBD2,CAISESGLNNNEQFF,TGTGCCATCAGTGAGTCGGGACTAAACAACAATGAGCAGTTCTTC
TRBJ2-1,NA,TRBV6-5,NA,CASSSKTSIVYEQFF,TGTGCCAGCAGTTCCAAGACTAGTATTGTCTATGAGCAGTTCTTC
TRBJ1-2,NA,TRBV5-4,NA,CASSLRGIGGYTF,TGTGCCAGCAGCTTGAGAGGGATCGGTGGCTACACCTTC
TRBJ1-2,NA,TRBV30,TRBD1,CAWIDRERGIYGYTF,TGTGCCTGGATTGACAGGGAAAGAGGTATCTATGGCTACACCTTC
TRBJ2-1,few,TRBV6-5,TRBD2,CASSQRELDEQFF,TGTGCCAGCAGTCAGCGGGAGTTGGATGAGCAGTTCTTC
TRBJ1-1,NA,TRBV7-9,TRBD1,CASSGQGLGNTEAFF,TGTGCCAGCAGCGGACAGGGTTTAGGGAACACTGAAGCTTTCTTT
TRBJ1-2,NA,TRBV6-5,TRBD1,CASRLTGETGYTF,TGTGCCAGCAGGCTGACAGGGGAGACTGGCTACACCTTC
TRBJ2-7,NA,TRBV6-2/TRBV6-3,TRBD2,CASSRTGTRLYEQYF,TGTGCCAGCAGCCGAACCGGGACTAGGCTCTACGAGCAGTACTTC
TRBJ1-1,once,TRBV19,NA,CASTPPGRVNTEAFF,TGTGCCAGTACCCCACCCGGGAGGGTGAACACTGAAGCTTTCTTT
TRBJ2-1,NA,TRBV5-1,TRBD2,CASSQTSGNLGEQFF,TGCGCCAGCAGCCAAACTAGCGGGAACTTGGGTGAGCAGTTCTTC
TRBJ2-1,NA,TRBV5-1,TRBD2,CASSFGTSGDYNEQFF,TGCGCCAGCAGCTTCGGGACTAGCGGGGATTACAATGAGCAGTTCTTC
TRBJ1-1,NA,TRBV18,NA,CASSSGGNTEAFF,TGTGCCAGCTCATCCGGTGGGAACACTGAAGCTTTCTTT
TRBJ2-7,few,TRBV5-4,TRBD1,CASSLDRDLHEQYF,TGTGCCAGCAGCTTAGACAGGGACCTACACGAGCAGTACTTC
TRBJ2-7,once,TRBV3-1/TRBV3-2,NA,CASSQVSGFGLLSYEQYF,TGTGCCAGCAGCCAAGTTTCAGGGTTTGGGCTCCTCTCCTACGAGCAGTACTTC
TRBJ2-7,NA,TRBV30,TRBD1,CAWTGTGHYEQYF,TGTGCCTGGACCGGGACAGGGCACTACGAGCAGTACTTC
TRBJ2-1,NA,TRBV11-2,TRBD1,CASSRDRGFREQFF,TGTGCCAGCAGCCGGGACAGGGGGTTTCGTGAGCAGTTCTTC
TRBJ1-6,NA,TRBV19,TRBD1,CASSIEGGGWSYNSPLHF,TGTGCCAGTAGTATAGAAGGGGGCGGATGGTCCTATAATTCACCCCTCCACTTT
TRBJ2-7,NA,TRBV24-1,TRBD1,CATSEPAIGQGRYEQYF,TGTGCCACCAGTGAACCAGCTATAGGACAGGGGAGGTACGAGCAGTACTTC